The source of this T cell receptor (beta chain) is a study of T cells in Graves' hyperthyroidism and ophthalmopathy. The CDR3 regions of TCR beta were amplified from RNA transcripts. The primer set for the first-round RT-PCR of the TCR CDR3 was HTBI. One entry per CDR3 protein results from TCRdb running MiXCR on the multiplex PCR reads. Of about 660,000 distinct CDR3 sequences detected, 45% appear once; the ten largest clones hold approximately 6.8%. The CDR3 consists of 16 residues. Germline V gene data show CDR1 as SNHLY and CDR2 as FYNNEI. J was trimmed by 3 bases and V by 7 bases; bases with no gene match: 11.

Source material: peripheral blood or thyroid tissue (not recorded which). The source is an adult man with Graves' disease, either hyperthyroidism or ophthalmopathy (not recorded which). The genes are TRBV2 and TRBJ1-4; TRBD1 matches at 7 bases. CDR3 nucleotide sequence: TGTGCCAGCAAAACGTCGACAGGGACGCCTAATGAAAAACTGTTTTTT. It yields the protein CASKTSTGTPNEKLFF. Full variable domain (missing parts from reference TRBV2 and TRBJ1-4): EPEVTQTPSHQVTQMGQEVILRCVPISNHLYFYWYRQILGQKVEFLVSFYNNEISEKSEIFDDQFSVERPDGSNFTLKIRSTKLEDSAMYFCASKTSTGTPNEKLFFGSGTQLSVL.